The rows below give T cell receptor beta chains drawn from one sample of a study of blood T cells in healthy people across ages. A single record per CDR3 protein comes from TCRdb applying MiXCR to the 5' RACE reads. The sample has roughly 640,000 distinct CDR3 sequences, approximately 30% seen once. The sequencing sample was made of blood. These receptors originate from an elderly woman in good health. CDR3s include the opening cysteine and the closing phenylalanine or tryptophan. A D gene is named only where the DNA matches it firmly. Rows may omit the clone size; those that give it use once, few, many or a size class.

many,TRBV15,TRBJ2-5,.,CATSRDGGGTEKETQYF,TGTGCCACCAGCAGAGATGGCGGCGGGACAGAGAAAGAGACCCAGTACTTC
.,TRBV7-9,TRBJ2-1,.,CASSAGSGQNEQFF,TGTGCCAGCAGCGCAGGGTCAGGGCAGAATGAGCAGTTCTTC
many,TRBV7-2,TRBJ2-1,.,CASSLADRAFSYNEQFF,TGTGCCAGCAGCTTAGCCGATAGAGCCTTCTCCTACAATGAGCAGTTCTTC
many,TRBV20-1,TRBJ2-7,.,CSAVAGGTYEQYF,TGCAGTGCCGTAGCCGGGGGAACCTACGAGCAGTACTTC
.,TRBV4-1,TRBJ1-4,.,CASSQAQTEADEKLFF,TGCGCCAGCAGCCAAGCCCAGACAGAAGCAGATGAAAAACTGTTTTTT
.,TRBV3-1,TRBJ1-4,.,CASSPGTTNEKLFF,TGTGCCAGCAGCCCAGGGACAACTAATGAAAAACTGTTTTTT
.,TRBV7-2,TRBJ2-3,TRBD2,CASRTSGRSDTQYF,TGTGCCAGCCGGACTAGCGGGAGGTCAGATACGCAGTATTTT
few,TRBV6-1,TRBJ2-2,.,CASRQARTNTGELFF,TGTGCCAGCAGGCAGGCCAGAACGAACACCGGGGAGCTGTTTTTT
.,TRBV20-1,TRBJ2-5,.,CSAQGLFGETQYF,TGCAGTGCCCAAGGACTTTTCGGAGAGACCCAGTACTTC
.,TRBV5-1,TRBJ1-2,.,CASSLGPERGYTF,TGCGCCAGCAGCTTGGGGCCTGAGAGGGGCTACACCTTC
many,TRBV6-8,TRBJ2-7,TRBD2,CASSYLGLTSGACYEQYF,TGTGCCAGCAGTTACCTTGGGCTGACTAGCGGGGCTTGCTACGAGCAGTACTTC
few,TRBV18,TRBJ2-1,.,CASSPEVSSYNEQFF,TGTGCCAGCTCACCGGAGGTGAGCTCCTACAATGAGCAGTTCTTC
many,TRBV5-1,TRBJ1-5,.,CASSPDDRTSNQPQHF,TGCGCCAGCAGCCCTGACGACAGGACAAGCAATCAGCCCCAGCATTTT
many,TRBV7-9,TRBJ2-1,TRBD2,CASSLALFSGKYNEQFF,TGTGCCAGCAGCCTCGCCCTATTTAGCGGGAAATACAATGAGCAGTTCTTC
.,TRBV6-1,TRBJ1-6,.,CASSERGVSNSYNSPLHF,TGTGCCAGCAGTGAACGAGGGGTTTCCAACTCCTATAATTCACCCCTCCACTTT
many,TRBV20-1,TRBJ1-6,.,CSAVNRERANSPLHF,TGCAGTGCTGTCAACAGGGAGAGGGCCAATTCACCCCTCCACTTT
.,TRBV7-3,TRBJ1-1,.,CASRLDSYTEAFF,TGTGCCAGCAGGCTTGACAGCTACACTGAAGCTTTCTTT
many,TRBV18,TRBJ2-7,.,CASSPKDNYEQYF,TGTGCCAGCTCACCAAAGGACAACTACGAGCAGTACTTC
few,TRBV3-1,TRBJ1-5,TRBD1,CASSQTRDRGTYSNQPQHF,TGTGCCAGCAGCCAGACACGGGACAGGGGCACCTATAGCAATCAGCCCCAGCATTTT
many,TRBV20-1,TRBJ1-2,.,CSAREFGGQIYGYTF,TGCAGTGCTAGAGAGTTCGGCGGACAGATCTATGGCTACACCTTC
many,TRBV15,TRBJ2-3,.,CATSRAEGGTDTQYF,TGTGCCACCAGCAGAGCAGAAGGGGGCACAGATACGCAGTATTTT
.,TRBV7-2,TRBJ1-2,.,CASSLGAAGYGYTF,TGTGCCAGCAGCTTAGGGGCAGCCGGCTATGGCTACACCTTC
.,TRBV7-2,TRBJ2-1,.,CTSRRGTSDEQFF,TGTACCAGCCGCCGGGGAACTTCGGATGAGCAGTTCTTC
.,TRBV5-1,TRBJ1-2,.,CASSLDGYHTF,TGCGCCAGCAGCTTGGATGGGTATCACACCTTC
many,TRBV6-1,TRBJ2-1,.,CATIGDFNNEQFF,TGTGCCACAATAGGGGATTTCAACAATGAGCAGTTCTTC
.,TRBV7-2,TRBJ2-1,TRBD2,CASSLSSGLADSYNEQFF,TGTGCCAGCAGCTTATCTTCGGGACTAGCGGACTCCTACAATGAGCAGTTCTTC
many,TRBV30,TRBJ2-3,.,CAGGPEDTQYF,TGTGCTGGCGGGCCGGAAGATACGCAGTATTTT
.,TRBV6-5,TRBJ1-6,.,CASSYGGGGGSDNSPLHF,TGTGCCAGCAGTTACGGAGGCGGGGGGGGATCCGATAATTCACCCCTCCACTTT
.,TRBV6-6,TRBJ1-2,TRBD1,CASSYSGQGAGGYTF,TGTGCCAGCAGTTACTCTGGGCAGGGGGCAGGCGGCTACACCTTC
.,TRBV19,TRBJ1-4,.,CAAGYATNEKLFF,TGTGCCGCTGGCTATGCAACTAATGAAAAACTGTTTTTT
.,TRBV6-1,TRBJ2-1,.,CASSEALRVGVYEQFF,TGTGCCAGCAGTGAAGCGCTTAGGGTGGGGGTCTACGAGCAGTTCTTC
.,TRBV6-5,TRBJ1-1,.,CASSYSYPAGTEAFF,TGTGCCAGCAGTTACTCCTACCCGGCTGGCACTGAAGCTTTCTTT
.,TRBV6-5,TRBJ1-2,.,CASSYSGTSLRSSYGYTF,TGTGCCAGCAGTTACTCGGGGACAAGCCTGAGGAGTAGCTATGGCTACACCTTC
many,TRBV9,TRBJ2-4,.,CASSARSGAGNIQYF,TGTGCCAGCAGCGCCAGGTCGGGGGCGGGTAACATTCAGTACTTC
many,TRBV29-1,TRBJ2-7,.,CSVESGDEQYF,TGCAGCGTTGAGTCGGGGGACGAGCAGTACTTC
.,TRBV5-1,TRBJ1-2,.,CVSSPWEGYGYTF,TGCGTCAGCAGCCCGTGGGAGGGCTATGGCTACACCTTC
few,TRBV3-1,TRBJ1-1,.,CASSLPSTRKAFF,TGTGCCAGCAGCCTACCTTCGACAAGAAAAGCTTTCTTT
few,TRBV29-1,TRBJ1-1,.,CSVGVNTEAFF,TGCAGCGTTGGGGTGAACACTGAAGCTTTCTTT
.,TRBV20-1,TRBJ2-3,TRBD1,CSARGQGATDTQYF,TGCAGTGCTAGAGGACAGGGGGCCACGGATACGCAGTATTTT
.,TRBV20-1,TRBJ1-5,.,CSANRDLDQPQHF,TGCAGTGCTAACCGGGACCTTGATCAGCCCCAGCATTTT
.,TRBV7-2,TRBJ2-1,TRBD2,CASSLASGGAYEQFF,TGTGCCAGCAGCTTAGCCAGCGGGGGGGCCTATGAGCAGTTCTTC
many,TRBV3-1,TRBJ1-5,.,CASSQSRGRNQPQHF,TGTGCCAGCAGCCAAAGTAGAGGAAGGAATCAGCCCCAGCATTTT
.,TRBV7-3,TRBJ2-1,.,CAGSLTGVGTYNEQFF,TGTGCCGGCAGCTTAACGGGAGTGGGGACCTACAATGAGCAGTTCTTC
many,TRBV27,TRBJ2-7,.,CASSPLRRHEQYF,TGTGCCAGCAGTCCACTCAGAAGACACGAGCAGTACTTC
many,TRBV7-6,TRBJ2-1,.,CASSLDGLPREQFF,TGTGCCAGCAGCTTAGACGGACTACCCCGAGAGCAGTTCTTC
many,TRBV20-1,TRBJ2-7,TRBD1,CSARSGTGIHEQYF,TGCAGTGCTAGGTCCGGGACAGGGATCCACGAGCAGTACTTC
many,TRBV6-5,TRBJ1-4,TRBD1,CASSSLGQGKKLFF,TGTGCCAGCAGTTCTCTAGGACAGGGTAAAAAACTGTTTTTT
.,TRBV18,TRBJ1-2,.,CASSPGDGKDYGYTF,TGTGCCAGTTCACCGGGGGACGGGAAGGACTATGGCTACACCTTC
many,TRBV5-1,TRBJ2-6,TRBD1,CASSTGTGTGANVLTF,TGCGCCAGCAGTACCGGGACAGGGACTGGGGCCAACGTCCTGACTTTC
.,TRBV7-9,TRBJ1-1,.,CASSLDRSPINTEAFF,TGTGCCAGCAGCTTAGATCGGTCCCCCATAAACACTGAAGCTTTCTTT
few,TRBV30,TRBJ1-1,.,CACGWNTEAFF,TGTGCCTGCGGCTGGAACACTGAAGCTTTCTTT
few,TRBV30,TRBJ2-4,.,CAWSVGGPLGEQYF,TGTGCCTGGAGTGTTGGAGGTCCCCTGGGGGAGCAGTACTTC